A selection of T cell receptor beta chains follows, all from one sample in a study of cytomegalovirus exposure and HLA in healthy donors. This table comes from immunoSEQ multiplex PCR, and its TCRdb copy is limited to in-frame clones, with some not included. The sample includes roughly 77,000 clones. Sequenced material: PBMCs. These receptors all stem from a female donor in good health and CMV-seropositive. Both conserved end residues are part of each CDR3. D genes are given only for firm matches.

J,D,V,CDR3,DNA
TRBJ2-1,.,TRBV5-1,CASSRGAEYNEQFF,TGCGCCAGCTCCCGGGGGGCAGAGTACAATGAGCAGTTCTTC
TRBJ2-5,TRBD2,TRBV29-1,CSVDFSTSGSLETQYF,TGCAGCGTTGATTTTTCGACTAGCGGGAGCTTGGAGACCCAGTACTTC
TRBJ2-7,.,TRBV5-4,CASSPYRAGGDYEQYF,TGTGCCAGCAGTCCGTACAGGGCAGGTGGAGATTACGAGCAGTACTTC
TRBJ2-7,.,TRBV9,CASSVEAGLPYEQYF,TGTGCCAGCAGCGTAGAGGCGGGGCTGCCCTACGAGCAGTACTTC
TRBJ1-2,.,TRBV28,CASSLADSLYGYTF,TGTGCCAGCAGCCTAGCGGACAGTCTCTATGGCTACACCTTC
TRBJ2-3,TRBD1,TRBV25-1,CASRGGSSTDTQYF,TGTGCCAGCAGAGGGGGCTCTAGCACAGATACGCAGTATTTT
TRBJ1-4,TRBD1,TRBV19,CASSIDLEGALNEKLFF,TGTGCCAGTAGTATAGATCTCGAGGGGGCGCTTAATGAAAAACTGTTTTTT
TRBJ2-5,.,TRBV18,CASSLRAGAQETQYF,TGTGCCAGCTCACTCCGGGCAGGGGCCCAAGAGACCCAGTACTTC
TRBJ1-1,.,TRBV5-3,CARSSRPVSNTEAFF,TGTGCCAGAAGCTCTCGTCCGGTTTCGAACACTGAAGCTTTCTTT
TRBJ2-2,.,TRBV6-5,CASSDDRATGELFF,TGTGCCAGCAGTGACGACAGAGCAACCGGGGAGCTGTTTTTT
TRBJ2-3,.,TRBV28,CASSLRAGVADTQYF,TGTGCCAGCAGTTTACGGGCAGGGGTGGCGGATACGCAGTATTTT
TRBJ1-2,TRBD1,TRBV18,CASAPQGGSSNYGYTF,TGTGCCAGCGCACCGCAGGGGGGTTCCTCTAACTATGGCTACACCTTC
TRBJ1-1,.,TRBV7-9,CASSLGFGTEAFF,TGTGCCAGCAGCTTAGGGTTCGGCACTGAAGCTTTCTTT
TRBJ2-7,TRBD1,TRBV5-1,CASSLEPEDRVYEQYF,TGCGCCAGCAGCTTGGAGCCAGAGGACAGGGTCTACGAGCAGTACTTC